This TCR beta chain was captured in a study of cytomegalovirus exposure and HLA in healthy donors. Study conclusions and caveats: Reported results showed that the classifier diagnosed cytomegalovirus status with high specificity and sensitivity. Researchers reported that a few CMV-associated chains were confirmed in vitro as CMV antigen-specific.

The data were produced by immunoSEQ multiplex PCR, yet TCRdb's version contains in-frame clones alone and is incomplete. Here the sample spans 45,000 to 55,000 clones, approximately 88% being singletons. This CDR3 has 14 residues. The ends were cut back, 0 bases at V and 8 bases at J, with 11 bases in the middle. CDR1 is LGHNA and CDR2 is YSLEER in the germline V gene. With respect to this clone: As yet, its antigen is unknown.

This chain connects TRBV4-3 to TRBJ2-1; D unresolved. Sequencing was done on a sample of PBMCs. The clonotype originates from a woman in her 30s in good health and CMV-seronegative. The CDR3 DNA reads as TGCGCCAGCAGCCAAGATACGCTCCGGGATGAGCAGTTCTTC. It codes for CASSQDTLRDEQFF.